This T cell receptor (beta chain) was obtained from a study of early T cells in non-severe SARS-CoV-2 infection. Individual cDNA molecules received unique molecular identifiers during library preparation. TCRdb re-derived calls from the 5' RACE reads in MiXCR, one entry per CDR3 protein. Here the sample spans fewer than 95,000 distinct CDR3 sequences, over 15% being singletons. This CDR3 contains 12 residues. Germline V gene data show CDR1 as MNHEY and CDR2 as SMNVEV (reference sequence). V was pared by 5 bases and J by 5 bases, with 7 bases between. The clonotype originates from an adult who was a healthcare worker with PCR-confirmed SARS-CoV-2 infection or an uninfected control (not recorded which). The V and J genes are TRBV27 and TRBJ2-1; D remains ambiguous. This specimen consisted of whole blood, obtained at baseline. The CDR3 coding sequence is TGTGCCAGCAGTCGGTCGAACAATGAGCAGTTCTTC. Translation gives CASSRSNNEQFF.